This T cell receptor (beta chain) was identified in a study of blood T cells in healthy people across ages. There are 13 residues in the CDR3. Per the germline V gene, CDR1 is SGHTA and CDR2 is FQGNSA. Trimming took off 5 bases at V and 5 bases at J, with 12 bases between the two ends. Study-level results: Shifts in expanded clonotypes may have been confounded by donor CMV status, which was unknown.

Next came a second PCR, run for about 7 to 12 cycles, which used a sample-barcoded 5' primer along with a J-beta primer mix. Using its own MiXCR run on the 5' RACE reads, TCRdb lists one record per CDR3 protein. Seen here are roughly 1.4 million distinct CDR3 sequences, roughly 59% observed once, and the top ten hold 6.7%. Remarks on this clonotype: The antigen is undetermined.

The receptor was isolated from a man between 18 and 29 years old in good health. The V call is TRBV7-2, the J call TRBJ2-5; D remains unclear. The source material was blood. This CDR3 reads CASSVGMVETQYF. As DNA, the CDR3 is TGTGCCAGCAGCGTAGGAATGGTCGAGACCCAGTACTTC.